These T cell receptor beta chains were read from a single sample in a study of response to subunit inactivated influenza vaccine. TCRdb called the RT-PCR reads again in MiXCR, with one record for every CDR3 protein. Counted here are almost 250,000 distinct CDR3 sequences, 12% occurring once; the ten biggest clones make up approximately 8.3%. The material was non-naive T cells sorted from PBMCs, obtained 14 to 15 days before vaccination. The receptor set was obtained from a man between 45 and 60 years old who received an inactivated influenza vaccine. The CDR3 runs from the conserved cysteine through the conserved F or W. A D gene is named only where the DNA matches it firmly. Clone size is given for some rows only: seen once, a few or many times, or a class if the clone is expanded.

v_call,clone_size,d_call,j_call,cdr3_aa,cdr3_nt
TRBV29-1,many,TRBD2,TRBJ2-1,CSVGLAGLYNEQFF,TGCAGCGTTGGACTAGCGGGACTCTACAATGAGCAGTTCTTC
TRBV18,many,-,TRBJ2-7,CASSRAERGGEQYF,TGTGCCAGCTCACGAGCGGAGAGGGGAGGCGAGCAGTACTTC
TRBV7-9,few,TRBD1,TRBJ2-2,CASSYTQGAIAGELFF,TGTGCCAGCAGCTACACCCAGGGGGCGATCGCCGGGGAGCTGTTTTTT
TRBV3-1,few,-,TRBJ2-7,CASSLRVGTHEQYF,TGTGCCAGCAGCCTAAGGGTAGGGACCCACGAGCAGTACTTC
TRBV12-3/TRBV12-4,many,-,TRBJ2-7,CASRARDSYEQYF,TGTGCCAGCAGGGCGCGGGACAGCTACGAGCAGTACTTC
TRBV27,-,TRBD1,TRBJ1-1,CASRIRDRGTEAFF,TGTGCCAGCAGGATACGGGACAGGGGAACTGAAGCTTTCTTT
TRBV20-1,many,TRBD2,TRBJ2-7,CSASNRLAGSYEQYF,TGCAGTGCTAGTAATCGACTAGCGGGCTCCTACGAGCAGTACTTC
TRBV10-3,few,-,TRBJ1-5,CAISESWVRDWGNQPQHF,TGTGCCATCAGTGAGTCTTGGGTAAGGGATTGGGGCAATCAGCCCCAGCATTTT
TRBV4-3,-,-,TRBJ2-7,CASSQDLGREQYF,TGCGCCAGCAGCCAAGATTTAGGCCGTGAGCAGTACTTC
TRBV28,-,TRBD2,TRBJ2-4,CASSRPGGVAKNIQYF,TGTGCCAGCAGCCGTCCGGGAGGTGTAGCCAAAAACATTCAGTACTTC
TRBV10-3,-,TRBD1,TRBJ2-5,CAISPIQGETQYF,TGTGCCATCAGTCCAATACAGGGGGAGACCCAGTACTTC
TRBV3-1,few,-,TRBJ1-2,CASSGNYGYTF,TGTGCCAGCAGCGGCAATTATGGCTACACCTTC
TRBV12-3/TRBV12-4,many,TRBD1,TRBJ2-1,CASSRDREPYNEQFF,TGTGCCAGCAGTAGGGACAGGGAACCCTACAATGAGCAGTTCTTC
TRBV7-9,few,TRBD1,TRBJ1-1,CASSSQLTGGDTEAFF,TGTGCCAGCAGCTCCCAACTGACAGGGGGGGACACTGAAGCTTTCTTT
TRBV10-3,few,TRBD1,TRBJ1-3,CAIADRGGSGNTIYF,TGTGCCATTGCCGACAGGGGCGGCTCTGGAAACACCATATATTTT
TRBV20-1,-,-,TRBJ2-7,CSAAGGRIYEQYF,TGCAGTGCGGCAGGGGGGAGGATCTACGAGCAGTACTTC
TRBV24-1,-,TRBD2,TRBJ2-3,CATSERAGGADTQYF,TGTGCCACCAGTGAGAGAGCGGGGGGTGCAGATACGCAGTATTTT
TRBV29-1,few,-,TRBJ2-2,CSVVVGTNTGELFF,TGCAGCGTTGTCGTGGGGACGAACACCGGGGAGCTGTTTTTT
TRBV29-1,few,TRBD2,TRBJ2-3,CSVVGLAGRTDTQYF,TGCAGCGTTGTCGGCCTAGCGGGGCGCACAGATACGCAGTATTTT
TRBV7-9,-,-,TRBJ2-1,CASSLVGPTEQFF,TGTGCCAGCAGCTTAGTGGGACCCACTGAGCAGTTCTTC
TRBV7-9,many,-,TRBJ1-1,CASSFYGRGDTEAFF,TGTGCCAGCAGCTTCTATGGCCGAGGGGACACTGAAGCTTTCTTT
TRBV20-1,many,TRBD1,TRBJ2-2,CSARGGGNTGELFF,TGCAGCGCTAGAGGGGGCGGGAACACCGGGGAGCTGTTTTTT
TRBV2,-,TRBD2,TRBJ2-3,CASPLSGGRTVTQYF,TGTGCCAGCCCATTGAGCGGGGGGCGGACAGTCACGCAGTATTTT
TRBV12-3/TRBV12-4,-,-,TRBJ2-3,CASSPIAGALTDTQYF,TGTGCCAGCAGTCCTATCGCCGGGGCCTTGACAGATACGCAGTATTTT
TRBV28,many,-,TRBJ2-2,CASSFQVTGELFF,TGTGCCAGCAGTTTTCAGGTTACCGGGGAGCTGTTTTTT
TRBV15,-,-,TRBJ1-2,CATSRAGGYTF,TGTGCCACCAGCAGGGCCGGTGGCTACACCTTC
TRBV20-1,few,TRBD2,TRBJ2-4,CSAKTSGIAKNIQYF,TGCAGTGCCAAAACTAGCGGAATAGCCAAAAACATTCAGTACTTC
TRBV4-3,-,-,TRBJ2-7,CASSQESGGDYEQYF,TGCGCCAGCAGCCAAGAGTCCGGAGGGGATTACGAGCAGTACTTC
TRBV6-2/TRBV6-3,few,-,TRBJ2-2,CASSYSLGGSTFDTGELFF,TGTGCCAGCAGTTACTCCCTTGGAGGGTCTACTTTCGACACCGGGGAGCTGTTTTTT
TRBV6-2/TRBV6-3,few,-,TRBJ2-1,CASRQLDEQFF,TGTGCCAGCAGACAATTAGATGAGCAGTTCTTC
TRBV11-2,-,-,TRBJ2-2,CASSPVDTGELFF,TGTGCCAGCAGCCCTGTTGACACCGGGGAGCTGTTTTTT
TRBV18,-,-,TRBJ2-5,CASSPPLQIVQETQYF,TGTGCCAGCTCACCACCGTTGCAGATAGTCCAAGAGACCCAGTACTTC
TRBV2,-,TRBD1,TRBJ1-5,CASSAQGGGQPQHF,TGTGCCAGCAGTGCGCAGGGGGGCGGTCAGCCCCAGCATTTT